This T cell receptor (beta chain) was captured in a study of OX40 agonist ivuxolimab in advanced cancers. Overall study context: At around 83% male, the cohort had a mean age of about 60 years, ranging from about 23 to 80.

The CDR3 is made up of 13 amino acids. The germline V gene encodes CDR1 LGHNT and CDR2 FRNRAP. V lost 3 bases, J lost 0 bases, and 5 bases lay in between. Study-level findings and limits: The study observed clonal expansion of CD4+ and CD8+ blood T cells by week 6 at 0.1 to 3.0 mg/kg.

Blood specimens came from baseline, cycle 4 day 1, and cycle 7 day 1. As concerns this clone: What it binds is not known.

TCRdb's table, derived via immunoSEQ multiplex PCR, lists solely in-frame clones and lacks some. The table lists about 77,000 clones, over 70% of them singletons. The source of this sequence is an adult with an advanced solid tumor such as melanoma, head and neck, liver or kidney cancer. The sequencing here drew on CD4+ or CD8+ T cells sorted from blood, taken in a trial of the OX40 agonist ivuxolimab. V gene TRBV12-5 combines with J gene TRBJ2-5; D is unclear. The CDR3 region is CASGFRNQETQYF. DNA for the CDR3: TGTGCTAGTGGTTTCAGAAACCAAGAGACCCAGTACTTC.